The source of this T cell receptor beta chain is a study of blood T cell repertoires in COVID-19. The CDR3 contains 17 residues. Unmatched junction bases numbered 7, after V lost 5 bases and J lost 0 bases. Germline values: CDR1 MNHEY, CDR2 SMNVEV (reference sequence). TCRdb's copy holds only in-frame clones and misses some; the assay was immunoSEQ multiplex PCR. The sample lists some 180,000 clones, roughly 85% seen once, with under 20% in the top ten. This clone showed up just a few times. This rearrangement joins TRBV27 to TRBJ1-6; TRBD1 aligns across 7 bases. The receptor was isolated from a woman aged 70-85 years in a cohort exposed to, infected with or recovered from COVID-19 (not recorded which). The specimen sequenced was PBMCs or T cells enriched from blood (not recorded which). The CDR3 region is CASSGMGQSSYNSPLHF. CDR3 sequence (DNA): TGTGCCAGCAGTGGTATGGGACAGAGCTCCTATAATTCACCCCTCCACTTT.